This TCR beta chain was captured in a study of T-cell memory formation after mild COVID-19. This clonotype was counted a few times. Its target is not known. TCRdb ran MiXCR on the 5' RACE reads and lists one entry per CDR3 protein. The profile shows almost 550,000 distinct CDR3 sequences, around 21% of them singletons. Whole-study findings and limits: CD4/CD8 balance characterized clones contracting day 15 to 85, and CD4+ skew characterized later expanders. The pre-infection memory compartment contained some responding clones, suggesting cross-reactive memory joined. Researchers report contracting CD4+ clones mostly in CM and EM, with CD8+ clones in EMRA.

Trimming removed 6 bases at V and 3 bases at J, with 12 bases between. Germline CDR1 MNHEY, CDR2 SVGAGI. CDR3 length equals 14 residues. The origin of this receptor is an adult woman who had mild COVID-19 (a few samples of this study predate the infection). Cell type and time point are not known. V usage is TRBV6-5 and J usage is TRBJ1-3; perhaps TRBD1 as D (5 bases). The material sequenced was PBMCs or a T cell subset sorted from them (not recorded which). The CDR3 DNA is TGTGCCAGCAGCTCCTCGGGGCGTGGAAACACCATATATTTT. It translates to CASSSSGRGNTIYF.